A selection of T cell receptor beta chains follows, all from one sample in a study of blood T cell repertoires in COVID-19. Method: immunoSEQ multiplex PCR; TCRdb's copy keeps in-frame clones and lacks some. This sample has 100,000 to 110,000 clones, with over 65% found just once. Input material: peripheral blood. The source of these receptors is a human donor in a cohort sampled during active COVID-19. The CDR3 runs from the conserved cysteine through the conserved F or W. The order of the fields is J gene, CDR3 length, D gene, clone size, V gene, CDR3 protein, CDR3 DNA. A D gene is named only where the DNA matches it firmly. Size is stated for part of the rows, as once, few or many counts, or as a class when the clone is expanded.

J gene: TRBJ2-4
CDR3 length: 14
D gene: NA
clone size: NA
V gene: TRBV15
CDR3 protein: CATSTPYDKNIQYF
CDR3 DNA: TGTGCCACCAGCACACCCTACGACAAAAACATTCAGTACTTC

J gene: TRBJ1-5
CDR3 length: 15
D gene: NA
clone size: NA
V gene: TRBV7-8
CDR3 protein: CASSLSRYDNQPQHF
CDR3 DNA: TGTGCCAGCAGCTTAAGTCGGTACGACAATCAGCCCCAGCATTTT

J gene: TRBJ1-6
CDR3 length: 16
D gene: NA
clone size: NA
V gene: TRBV6-1
CDR3 protein: CASSGRSGTPNSPLHF
CDR3 DNA: TGTGCCAGCAGTGGTCGGTCCGGGACACCCAATTCACCCCTCCACTTT

J gene: TRBJ2-7
CDR3 length: 14
D gene: TRBD1
clone size: once
V gene: TRBV10-2
CDR3 protein: CASSERDSTYEQYF
CDR3 DNA: TGCGCCAGCAGTGAGCGGGACAGCACCTACGAGCAGTACTTC

J gene: TRBJ2-1
CDR3 length: 14
D gene: TRBD2
clone size: NA
V gene: TRBV29-1
CDR3 protein: CSVGRLGGRNEQFF
CDR3 DNA: TGCAGCGTTGGGCGGCTGGGCGGGAGAAATGAGCAGTTCTTC

J gene: TRBJ2-5
CDR3 length: 16
D gene: NA
clone size: NA
V gene: TRBV9
CDR3 protein: CASSVAGNRGQETQYF
CDR3 DNA: TGTGCCAGCAGCGTAGCCGGAAATAGGGGCCAAGAGACCCAGTACTTC

J gene: TRBJ2-3
CDR3 length: 16
D gene: NA
clone size: once
V gene: TRBV11-2
CDR3 protein: CASSSSVSPGGHTQYF
CDR3 DNA: TGTGCCAGCAGCTCGAGCGTTTCTCCGGGTGGTCATACGCAGTATTTT

J gene: TRBJ1-4
CDR3 length: 13
D gene: NA
clone size: once
V gene: TRBV4-1
CDR3 protein: CASGQSTWEKLFF
CDR3 DNA: TGCGCCAGCGGACAATCCACCTGGGAAAAACTGTTTTTT

J gene: TRBJ2-2
CDR3 length: 16
D gene: TRBD2
clone size: NA
V gene: TRBV6-4
CDR3 protein: CASSPRLAENTGELFF
CDR3 DNA: TGTGCCAGCAGTCCTAGACTAGCGGAGAACACCGGGGAGCTGTTTTTT

J gene: TRBJ1-6
CDR3 length: 14
D gene: TRBD1
clone size: NA
V gene: TRBV5-1
CDR3 protein: CASSQGQGNSPLHF
CDR3 DNA: TGCGCCAGCAGCCAAGGACAGGGTAATTCACCCCTCCACTTT

J gene: TRBJ2-3
CDR3 length: 15
D gene: TRBD1
clone size: NA
V gene: TRBV5-1
CDR3 protein: CASSEDRGHVDTQYF
CDR3 DNA: TGCGCCAGCAGCGAGGACAGGGGGCACGTAGATACGCAGTATTTT

J gene: TRBJ1-6
CDR3 length: 16
D gene: NA
clone size: NA
V gene: TRBV6-2/TRBV6-3
CDR3 protein: CASSSGDSSYNSPLHF
CDR3 DNA: TGTGCCAGCAGTTCCGGAGATAGCTCCTATAATTCACCCCTCCACTTT

J gene: TRBJ2-5
CDR3 length: 14
D gene: NA
clone size: few
V gene: TRBV9
CDR3 protein: CASSVAGVKETQYF
CDR3 DNA: TGTGCCAGCAGCGTAGCGGGAGTGAAAGAGACCCAGTACTTC

J gene: TRBJ2-3
CDR3 length: 15
D gene: NA
clone size: NA
V gene: TRBV18
CDR3 protein: CASSPGQSRTDTQYF
CDR3 DNA: TGTGCCAGCTCACCAGGACAGAGCCGCACAGATACGCAGTATTTT

J gene: TRBJ1-1
CDR3 length: 14
D gene: NA
clone size: NA
V gene: TRBV9
CDR3 protein: CASSVVPSGTEAFF
CDR3 DNA: TGTGCCAGCAGCGTAGTTCCGTCGGGAACTGAAGCTTTCTTT

J gene: TRBJ2-7
CDR3 length: 14
D gene: NA
clone size: NA
V gene: TRBV3-1/TRBV3-2
CDR3 protein: CASSQDWQGGEQYF
CDR3 DNA: TGTGCCAGCAGCCAAGATTGGCAGGGCGGCGAGCAGTACTTC

J gene: TRBJ1-2
CDR3 length: 15
D gene: TRBD1
clone size: NA
V gene: TRBV4-1
CDR3 protein: CASSHPGQGVLGYTF
CDR3 DNA: TGCGCCAGCAGCCACCCCGGACAGGGGGTACTTGGCTACACCTTC

J gene: TRBJ2-1
CDR3 length: 15
D gene: NA
clone size: NA
V gene: TRBV7-2
CDR3 protein: CASSHITSFYNEQFF
CDR3 DNA: TGTGCCAGCAGCCACATCACTAGCTTCTACAATGAGCAGTTCTTC

J gene: TRBJ2-5
CDR3 length: 18
D gene: TRBD2
clone size: NA
V gene: TRBV11-3
CDR3 protein: CASSPPVLAGGGMETQYF
CDR3 DNA: TGTGCCAGCAGCCCGCCCGTGCTAGCGGGGGGCGGGATGGAGACCCAGTACTTC

J gene: TRBJ2-7
CDR3 length: 14
D gene: TRBD1
clone size: NA
V gene: TRBV19
CDR3 protein: CASKGTGYGGEQYF
CDR3 DNA: TGTGCCAGTAAAGGGACAGGGTACGGGGGGGAGCAGTACTTC

J gene: TRBJ1-5
CDR3 length: 13
D gene: NA
clone size: NA
V gene: TRBV18
CDR3 protein: CASSPGGSQPQHF
CDR3 DNA: TGTGCCAGCTCACCGGGGGGGTCCCAGCCCCAGCATTTT

J gene: TRBJ2-6
CDR3 length: 15
D gene: NA
clone size: once
V gene: TRBV29-1
CDR3 protein: CSVEVPTSGANVLTF
CDR3 DNA: TGCAGCGTTGAAGTTCCTACCTCTGGGGCCAACGTCCTGACTTTC

J gene: TRBJ2-7
CDR3 length: 14
D gene: TRBD1
clone size: NA
V gene: TRBV7-2
CDR3 protein: CASSQPGGYNEQYF
CDR3 DNA: TGTGCCAGCAGCCAGCCAGGGGGCTACAACGAGCAGTACTTC

J gene: TRBJ2-7
CDR3 length: 15
D gene: TRBD2
clone size: NA
V gene: TRBV6-5
CDR3 protein: CATAGTSGGSYEQYF
CDR3 DNA: TGTGCCACCGCCGGGACTAGCGGGGGCTCCTACGAGCAGTACTTC

J gene: TRBJ1-6
CDR3 length: 17
D gene: NA
clone size: NA
V gene: TRBV4-1
CDR3 protein: CASSKEPGANYNSPLHF
CDR3 DNA: TGCGCCAGCAGCAAGGAGCCAGGGGCGAATTATAATTCACCCCTCCACTTT

J gene: TRBJ1-2
CDR3 length: 14
D gene: NA
clone size: NA
V gene: TRBV5-1
CDR3 protein: CASRNGAGQAGYTF
CDR3 DNA: TGCGCCAGCAGAAATGGGGCGGGGCAGGCTGGCTACACCTTC

J gene: TRBJ1-5
CDR3 length: 15
D gene: TRBD1
clone size: NA
V gene: TRBV2
CDR3 protein: CASNRDRGSNQPQHF
CDR3 DNA: TGTGCCAGCAACCGGGACAGGGGGTCAAACCAGCCCCAGCATTTT

J gene: TRBJ2-3
CDR3 length: 15
D gene: TRBD1
clone size: NA
V gene: TRBV6-6
CDR3 protein: CASSSRQGSTDTQYF
CDR3 DNA: TGTGCCAGCAGTTCCAGACAGGGAAGCACAGATACGCAGTATTTT

J gene: TRBJ2-5
CDR3 length: 15
D gene: TRBD1
clone size: NA
V gene: TRBV27
CDR3 protein: CASSQGTGLEETQYF
CDR3 DNA: TGTGCCAGCAGTCAAGGGACAGGACTCGAGGAGACCCAGTACTTC

J gene: TRBJ1-5
CDR3 length: 14
D gene: TRBD1
clone size: NA
V gene: TRBV4-1
CDR3 protein: CASSRGTGGQPQHF
CDR3 DNA: TGCGCCAGCAGCCGGGGGACAGGGGGGCAGCCCCAGCATTTT

J gene: TRBJ2-1
CDR3 length: 16
D gene: TRBD2
clone size: NA
V gene: TRBV7-9
CDR3 protein: CASSESGRASYNEQFF
CDR3 DNA: TGTGCCAGCAGCGAGAGCGGGAGGGCTTCCTACAATGAGCAGTTCTTC

J gene: TRBJ1-2
CDR3 length: 14
D gene: NA
clone size: NA
V gene: TRBV7-2
CDR3 protein: CASSTNRDGYGYTF
CDR3 DNA: TGTGCCAGCAGCACGAACAGGGACGGCTATGGCTACACCTTC

J gene: TRBJ2-7
CDR3 length: 15
D gene: TRBD1
clone size: NA
V gene: TRBV27
CDR3 protein: CASASFSDRVYEQYF
CDR3 DNA: TGTGCCAGCGCTTCATTCTCGGACAGGGTGTACGAGCAGTACTTC

J gene: TRBJ1-5
CDR3 length: 13
D gene: NA
clone size: NA
V gene: TRBV19
CDR3 protein: CASQYSRNQPQHF
CDR3 DNA: TGTGCCAGCCAATACAGTCGCAATCAGCCCCAGCATTTT

J gene: TRBJ1-5
CDR3 length: 14
D gene: NA
clone size: NA
V gene: TRBV6-2/TRBV6-3
CDR3 protein: CASSSSQDNQPQHF
CDR3 DNA: TGTGCCAGCAGTTCATCACAGGACAATCAGCCCCAGCATTTT

J gene: TRBJ2-4
CDR3 length: 13
D gene: NA
clone size: NA
V gene: TRBV7-2
CDR3 protein: CASSYGAKNIQYF
CDR3 DNA: TGTGCCAGCAGCTACGGGGCCAAAAACATTCAGTACTTC

J gene: TRBJ2-1
CDR3 length: 16
D gene: TRBD2
clone size: NA
V gene: TRBV9
CDR3 protein: CASSPISSGPYNEQFF
CDR3 DNA: TGTGCCAGCAGCCCGATATCTAGCGGGCCGTACAATGAGCAGTTCTTC

J gene: TRBJ1-6
CDR3 length: 16
D gene: NA
clone size: NA
V gene: TRBV5-1
CDR3 protein: CASSPAGHSTYSPLHF
CDR3 DNA: TGCGCCAGCAGCCCGGCGGGCCACTCGACCTATTCACCCCTCCACTTT

J gene: TRBJ2-7
CDR3 length: 16
D gene: TRBD1
clone size: NA
V gene: TRBV7-2
CDR3 protein: CASSPHRGRILYEQYF
CDR3 DNA: TGTGCCAGCAGCCCGCACAGGGGGCGCATACTTTACGAGCAGTACTTC

J gene: TRBJ2-7
CDR3 length: 14
D gene: TRBD1
clone size: NA
V gene: TRBV6-5
CDR3 protein: CASTAGTGGSEQYF
CDR3 DNA: TGTGCCAGCACCGCCGGGACAGGGGGCTCCGAGCAGTACTTC

J gene: TRBJ1-1
CDR3 length: 14
D gene: NA
clone size: NA
V gene: TRBV19
CDR3 protein: CASGDRDTYTEAFF
CDR3 DNA: TGTGCCAGTGGAGACCGGGACACTTACACTGAAGCTTTCTTT

J gene: TRBJ2-7
CDR3 length: 15
D gene: TRBD1
clone size: NA
V gene: TRBV4-3
CDR3 protein: CASSQDDRGGYEQYF
CDR3 DNA: TGCGCCAGCAGCCAAGATGACAGGGGGGGCTACGAGCAGTACTTC

J gene: TRBJ2-7
CDR3 length: 16
D gene: TRBD1
clone size: NA
V gene: TRBV30
CDR3 protein: CAWTPPRTGVPYEQYF
CDR3 DNA: TGTGCCTGGACACCCCCCAGGACAGGGGTTCCCTACGAGCAGTACTTC

J gene: TRBJ1-1
CDR3 length: 14
D gene: TRBD1
clone size: few
V gene: TRBV6-6
CDR3 protein: CASSLTGVNTEAFF
CDR3 DNA: TGTGCCAGCAGCTTAACAGGGGTGAACACTGAAGCTTTCTTT

J gene: TRBJ1-6
CDR3 length: 13
D gene: NA
clone size: NA
V gene: TRBV20-1
CDR3 protein: CSASDTRAGAYHF
CDR3 DNA: TGCAGTGCTAGTGATACCCGGGCAGGGGCCTACCACTTT

J gene: TRBJ2-6
CDR3 length: 16
D gene: NA
clone size: NA
V gene: TRBV30
CDR3 protein: CAWSGDFPGGANVLTF
CDR3 DNA: TGTGCCTGGAGTGGGGACTTCCCGGGAGGGGCCAACGTCCTGACTTTC

J gene: TRBJ2-4
CDR3 length: 14
D gene: TRBD2
clone size: NA
V gene: TRBV5-1
CDR3 protein: CASSLGTSGNIQYF
CDR3 DNA: TGCGCCAGCAGCTTGGGGACTAGCGGAAACATTCAGTACTTC

J gene: TRBJ2-7
CDR3 length: 13
D gene: NA
clone size: NA
V gene: TRBV6-2/TRBV6-3
CDR3 protein: CASSYPTGYEQYF
CDR3 DNA: TGTGCCAGCAGTTACCCGACAGGCTACGAGCAGTACTTC

J gene: TRBJ2-1
CDR3 length: 19
D gene: TRBD2
clone size: NA
V gene: TRBV11-2
CDR3 protein: CASSLRASGSPSSYNEQFF
CDR3 DNA: TGTGCCAGCAGCTTAAGGGCTAGCGGGAGCCCAAGCTCCTACAATGAGCAGTTCTTC

J gene: TRBJ2-7
CDR3 length: 15
D gene: NA
clone size: NA
V gene: TRBV7-6
CDR3 protein: CASSLDPITEYEQYF
CDR3 DNA: TGTGCCAGCAGCTTAGACCCCATAACAGAGTACGAGCAGTACTTC

J gene: TRBJ1-2
CDR3 length: 13
D gene: NA
clone size: NA
V gene: TRBV2
CDR3 protein: CASSEQGGYGYTF
CDR3 DNA: TGTGCCAGCAGTGAACAGGGAGGCTATGGCTACACCTTC

J gene: TRBJ2-1
CDR3 length: 19
D gene: TRBD2
clone size: NA
V gene: TRBV2
CDR3 protein: CASSDGSGRTSGRLSEQFF
CDR3 DNA: TGTGCCAGCAGCGACGGTTCTGGAAGGACTAGCGGGAGACTGAGTGAGCAGTTCTTC

J gene: TRBJ1-1
CDR3 length: 14
D gene: TRBD1
clone size: NA
V gene: TRBV6-5
CDR3 protein: CASRPDRGWTEAFF
CDR3 DNA: TGTGCCAGCAGACCCGACAGGGGGTGGACTGAAGCTTTCTTT